This TCR beta chain was obtained from a study of T-cell memory formation after mild COVID-19. This clonotype was detected ten times or more. Its specificity is unknown. 5'RACE with constant-segment primers yielded barcoded, UMI-tagged TCR alpha and TCR beta cDNA libraries. MiXCR, applied by TCRdb to the 5' RACE reads, yields one record per CDR3 protein. Seen here are just over 60,000 distinct CDR3 sequences, roughly 9.9% observed once, and the top ten hold 0.95% to 1.3%. Trimming cost V 6 bases and J 2 bases, with 4 bases left between them. The CDR3 runs to 12 residues. CDR1 SGHVS and CDR2 FQNEAQ come from the germline V gene. Findings of the study overall: The appearance of some responding clones in pre-infection memory suggested that cross-reactive memory joined.

The sequencing input was PBMCs or a T cell subset sorted from them (not recorded which). This clonotype was sampled from a young man who had mild COVID-19 (a few samples of this study predate the infection). Cell type and time point are not known. The chain couples TRBV7-8 to TRBJ2-2; D unclear. As DNA, the CDR3 is TGTGCCAGCAGGGAAAACACCGGGGAGCTGTTTTTT. This gives the protein CASRENTGELFF.